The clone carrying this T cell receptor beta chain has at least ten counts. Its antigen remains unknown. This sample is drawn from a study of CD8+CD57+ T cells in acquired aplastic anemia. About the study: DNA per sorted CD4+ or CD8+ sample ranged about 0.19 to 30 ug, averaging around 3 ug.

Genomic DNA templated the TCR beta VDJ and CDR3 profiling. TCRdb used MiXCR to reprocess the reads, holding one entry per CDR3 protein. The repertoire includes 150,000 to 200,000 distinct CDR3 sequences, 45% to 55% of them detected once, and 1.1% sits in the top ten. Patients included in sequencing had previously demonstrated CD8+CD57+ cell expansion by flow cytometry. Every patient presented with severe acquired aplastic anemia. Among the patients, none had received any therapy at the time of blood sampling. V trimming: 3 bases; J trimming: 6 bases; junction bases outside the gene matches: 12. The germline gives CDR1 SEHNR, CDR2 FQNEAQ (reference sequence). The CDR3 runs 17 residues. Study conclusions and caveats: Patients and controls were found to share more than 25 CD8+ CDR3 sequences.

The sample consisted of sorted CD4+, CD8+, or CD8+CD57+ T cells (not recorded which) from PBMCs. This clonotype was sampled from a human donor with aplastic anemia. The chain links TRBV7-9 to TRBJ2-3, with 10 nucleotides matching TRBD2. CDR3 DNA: TGTGCCAGCAGCTTGGGTAGCGGGGGGTCCAGCTTGGATACGCAGTATTTT. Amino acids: CASSLGSGGSSLDTQYF. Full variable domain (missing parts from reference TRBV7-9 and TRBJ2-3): DTGVSQNPRHKITKRGQNVTFRCDPISEHNRLYWYRQTLGQGPEFLTYFQNEAQLEKSRLLSDRFSAERPKGSFSTLEIQRTEQGDSAMYLCASSLGSGGSSLDTQYFGPGTRLTVL.